This T cell receptor beta chain was found in a study of vaccination effects on CD4 cells after COVID-19. Study results and limitations: Late post-vaccination, clones induced by infection and those induced by vaccine underwent marked clonal contraction.

Antigen-specific CD4+ T cell clonotypes were called by their expansion after viral peptide-pool culture in ViraFEST. Cultured cells yielded isolated CD4+ T cells after less than 11 days. Having tested negative for nucleocapsid antibodies, the vaccine recipients showed no prior SARS-CoV-2 infection. Wells containing 1.5 million to 2.5 million PBMC each were cultured with around 10 IU/ml IL-2 and 8 to 10 ug/ml peptides. The authors exchanged half the medium for IL-2 medium on days 3 and 7. Turning to this clone: Its antigen remains unidentified.

Libraries were prepared by immunoSEQ multiplex PCR; TCRdb keeps only in-frame clonotypes and omits some of them. The sample has just under 75,000 clones, around 79% seen once. Germline V CDR1 and CDR2: MNHEY, SVGAGI. The ends were cut back, 6 bases at V and 4 bases at J, with 7 bases in the middle. CDR3 size: 12 residues. This chain uses TRBV6-5 with TRBJ1-3; no firm D call. The sample was CD4+ T cells from PBMCs cultured with HCoV-NL63 spike peptides, taken before COVID-19 vaccination. The receptor's source is a human donor who received a COVID-19 vaccine. For the CDR3, the DNA is TGTGCCAGCAGCTCCCCCGGAAACACCATATATTTT. It is translated as CASSSPGNTIYF.